The sequence of this TCR beta chain was determined in a study of T-cell reconstitution after alpha-beta-depleted transplantation in children. Study-wide findings and caveats: By about two months after transplant, alpha-beta T cells reportedly arose from several hundred graft clones that had expanded. Several patients had high TCRbeta diversity at day 60; it came from surviving recipient T cells and thymic progenitors. When one year had passed after transplant, most T-cell counts and diversity came from newly produced T cells.

Construction of the TCRbeta library involved unique molecular identifiers. MiXCR was run by TCRdb on the PCR reads, yielding one entry per CDR3 protein. The sample yields more than 500,000 distinct CDR3 sequences, about an eighth seen once. The CDR3 extends over 13 amino acids. Trimming took off 1 base at V and 3 bases at J, with 7 bases between the two ends. The germline V gene has CDR1 SGHRS and CDR2 YFSETQ. Concerning this clonotype: Its antigen is not identified.

The chain employs TRBV5-1 and TRBJ2-5, with D unresolved. The sequence came from a female patient between 2 and 15 years old who had a stem cell transplant for aplastic anemia, so the T cells may come from the graft donor. The source material was PBMCs, mostly from graft donor cells, sampled 180 days after TCRalphabeta/CD19-depleted stem cell transplant. The CDR3 DNA reads as TGCGCCAGCAGCTTGTTTCCCGAAGAGACCCAGTACTTC. Amino acids: CASSLFPEETQYF.